One sample yielded the 10 T cell receptor beta chains listed below, sequenced in a study of blood T cells in healthy people across ages (dated by TCRdb to the mid-2010s). Libraries were constructed by 5' RACE. The instrument was an Illumina HiSeq 2500. The second PCR ran for about 6 to 12 cycles and used a J-beta primer mix along with a sample-barcoded 5' primer. Using fastp at Q25 and MiXCR, TCRdb reprocessed the public reads and kept productive beta chains. Entries that share a CDR3 protein sequence are merged under the most common genes and DNA. Across this sample there are roughly 500,000 distinct CDR3 sequences, with roughly a quarter seen only once. Approximately 18% of the sample is taken by the ten largest. Sequencing was carried out using blood. The receptors were gathered from a woman between 65 and 79 years old in good health.

The chain combines TRBV3-1 with TRBJ1-2; the D gene is possibly TRBD1 (5 bases). This CDR3 comprises 13 residues. Between the trimmed V and J ends, which lost 4 bases and 12 bases, there was a span of 18 bases. Germline V gene sequence: CDR1 LGHDT, CDR2 YNNKEL (reference sequence). The CDR3 loop reads CASSPSTVYSDTF. CDR3 coding DNA: TGTGCCAGCAGCCCATCGACAGTATACTCCGACACCTTC.

This clonotype has more than one count but fewer than ten. The chain joins TRBV7-2 to TRBJ2-3, with D possibly being TRBD2 (5 bases). This CDR3 contains 18 residues. With 3 bases removed from V and 0 bases from J, the gap between germline ends came to 19 bases. From germline, CDR1 is SGHTA and CDR2 FQGNSA. The CDR3 DNA reads TGTGCCAGCAGCTTTCGAGGGAACTCTCTGTCTAGCACAGATACGCAGTATTTT. This translates into CASSFRGNSLSSTDTQYF.

This clonotype was observed a handful of times. CDR3 in amino acids: CASSDQQGDTQYF. As DNA, the CDR3 is TGTGCCAGCAGTGACCAACAGGGAGATACGCAGTATTTT. This rearrangement joins TRBV9 to TRBJ2-3; D may be TRBD1 (6 bases). Germline CDR1 and CDR2: SGDLS and YYNGEE. This CDR3 spans 13 amino acids. V was pared by 5 bases and J by 5 bases, with 12 bases between. The complete variable domain, with remaining parts taken from reference TRBV9 and TRBJ2-3, reads DSGVTQTPKHLITATGQRVTLRCSPRSGDLSVYWYQQSLDQGLQFLIQYYNGEERAKGNILERFSAQQFPDLHSELNLSSLELGDSALYFCASSDQQGDTQYFGPGTRLTVL.

This chain joins TRBV24-1 and TRBJ2-1, with 9 nucleotides matching TRBD2. The CDR3 covers 16 residues. The ends lost 4 bases at V and 7 bases at J; junction bases unmatched: 10. Germline loops: CDR1 KGHDR, CDR2 SFDVKD. Written as DNA, the CDR3 is TGTGCCACCAGTGACCCAGGGGGGACTAGCTCAAATGAGCAGTTCTTC. Residues: CATSDPGGTSSNEQFF.

The chain has TRBV10-3 and TRBJ2-1, with TRBD2 identical over 14 bases. Near its end, the DNA agrees better with TRBJ2-7, so the J call may be wrong. Germline CDR1 and CDR2: ENHRY and SYGVKD. This CDR3 contains 14 residues. The DNA of the CDR3 is TGTGCCATCAGGGGGACTAGCGGGGGCTCCGAGCAGTACTTC. It is translated as CAIRGTSGGSEQYF.

This clonotype showed up just a few times. The gene calls are TRBV9 and TRBJ2-2; no clear D gene. The CDR3 runs to 13 residues. In germline, CDR1 is SGDLS, CDR2 YYNGEE. V was clipped by 5 bases and J by 4 bases, with 9 bases between them. The CDR3 sequence: CASRKGRTGELFF. Written as DNA, the CDR3 is TGTGCCAGCAGAAAAGGGCGCACCGGGGAGCTGTTTTTT.

This clonotype was picked up a small number of times. This chain joins TRBV20-1 and TRBJ2-5; the D gene is possibly TRBD2 (6 bases). The germline V gene has CDR1 DFQATT and CDR2 SNEGSKA (reference sequence). The CDR3 sequence is 12 residues long. With 3 bases removed from V and 7 bases from J, the gap between germline ends came to 12 bases. The CDR3 reads CSARGPGGTQYF. The CDR3 nucleotides read TGCAGTGCTAGGGGACCCGGGGGGACCCAGTACTTC.

The chain recombines TRBV10-3 with TRBJ2-3; possible D gene TRBD2, 6 bases. The CDR3 runs to 15 residues. With 2 bases removed from V and 4 bases from J, the gap between germline ends came to 13 bases. CDR1 is ENHRY, CDR2 SYGVKD, per germline. The CDR3 DNA is TGTGCCATCAGTGAGAGGACCACTAGCCCAGATACGCAGTATTTT. This encodes CAISERTTSPDTQYF.

This chain links TRBV6-2 or TRBV6-3 with TRBJ2-5; D is unresolved. The CDR3 loop spans 12 amino acids. Deletions cut 5 bases from V and 5 bases from J, with 9 bases between. CDR1 is MNHEY and CDR2 is SVGEGT in the germline V gene. The CDR3 nucleotides read TGTGCCAGCAGTACATTAGTTGAGACCCAGTACTTC. It specifies CASSTLVETQYF.

This clonotype was seen a few times. The V call is TRBV29-1, the J call TRBJ1-1; D is ambiguous. Trimming removed 2 bases at V and 1 base at J, with 11 bases between. CDR1 SQVTM and CDR2 ANQGSEA come from the germline V gene. There are 14 residues in the CDR3. The CDR3 DNA reads as TGCAGCGTTGAAACTTGGGCTGCGAACACTGAAGCTTTCTTT. Translated, it gives CSVETWAANTEAFF.